The TCR beta chain described here comes from a study of shared clonotypes between healthy human individuals. Study-wide results and caveats: There were few donors, and this limited the genetic and exposure-history diversity represented.

The CDR3 length is 15 residues. The V and J ends lost 3 bases and 2 bases respectively, with 11 bases between them. CDR1 is MDHEN and CDR2 is SYDVKM in the germline V gene. On this clone: Its antigen is unknown.

The data were produced by immunoSEQ multiplex PCR, yet TCRdb's version contains in-frame clones alone and is incomplete. The sample holds roughly 2.5 million clones, 85% to 95% seen once. Caucasian adults living in Nashville, Tennessee, provided all samples. V is TRBV28 and J is TRBJ1-5, with a weak D call TRBD1 (5 bases). The clonotype originates from a man younger than 30 in good health. The specimen was naive CD4+ T cells sorted from blood. Subset: CD45RA+ positively selected. CDR3 nucleotides: TGTGCCAGCAGTTTGGGGGTGCACGGCAATCAGCCCCAGCATTTT. Its translation: CASSLGVHGNQPQHF.